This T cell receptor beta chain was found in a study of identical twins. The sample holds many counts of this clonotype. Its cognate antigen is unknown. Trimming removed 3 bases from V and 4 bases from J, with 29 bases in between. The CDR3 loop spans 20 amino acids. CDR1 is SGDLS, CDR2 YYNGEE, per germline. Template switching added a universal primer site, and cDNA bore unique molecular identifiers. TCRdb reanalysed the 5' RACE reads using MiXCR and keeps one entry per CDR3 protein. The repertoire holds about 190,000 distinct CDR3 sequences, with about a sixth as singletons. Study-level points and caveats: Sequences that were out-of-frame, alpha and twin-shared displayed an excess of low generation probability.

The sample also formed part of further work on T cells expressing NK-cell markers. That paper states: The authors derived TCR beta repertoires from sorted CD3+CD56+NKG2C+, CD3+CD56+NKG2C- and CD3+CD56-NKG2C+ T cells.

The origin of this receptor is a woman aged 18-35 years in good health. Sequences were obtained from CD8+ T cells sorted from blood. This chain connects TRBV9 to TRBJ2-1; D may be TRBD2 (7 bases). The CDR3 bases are TGTGCCAGCAGCGAGGGTAGGGGGGGCCGTTTTATCCTTCGTTACAATGAGCAGTTCTTC. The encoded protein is CASSEGRGGRFILRYNEQFF.